These 14 T cell receptor beta chains share one sample of origin, sequenced in a study of tissue T cells after allogeneic stem cell transplantation. TCRdb's copy holds only in-frame clones and misses some; the assay was immunoSEQ multiplex PCR. Seen here are roughly 2,000 clones, 50% to 75% observed once, and the top ten hold 67%. Noted time point: mouse harvest day 7 after allogeneic transplant. Mouse grafts combined 10^7 T-cell-depleted bone marrow cells with 10^6 splenic CD5+ T cells. Sequenced: spleen. The source is a female BALB/c mouse given C57BL/6 T cells with graft-versus-host disease after an allogeneic hematopoietic cell transplant.

Regarding this clone: Mouse germline and gene names are used. The CDR3 end lies 1 residue beyond the end of the read and is filled in from the germline J gene. This sequence joins TRBV2 and TRBJ2-4; D may be TRBD2 (6 bases). The V gene's germline CDR1 is LGHNA and CDR2 YSYQKL. V lost 0 bases and J 0 bases, leaving 10 bases between the germline ends. The CDR3 runs to 16 residues. The CDR3 protein is CASSQDLGLSQNTLYF. The sequenced part of the CDR3 DNA is TGTGCCAGCAGCCAAGATCTGGGGCTTAGTCAAAACACCTTGTAC.

Comment on this clone: Genes and germline come from the mouse. The sequence runs out 1 residue before the end of the CDR3; the remainder is reconstructed from the germline J gene. The genes are TRBV4 and TRBJ2-1, with D tentatively TRBD1 (6 bases). The V gene lost 4 bases and the J gene lost 4 bases, with 14 bases spanning the gap. This CDR3 has 15 amino acids. Germline V gene sequence: CDR1 LGHDT, CDR2 YNNKQL (reference sequence). CDR3 bases read: TGTGCCAGCAGCTCCCGGGGGAGGGGGTATGCTGAGCAGTTC. Encoded protein: CASSSRGRGYAEQF. The CDR3 in its entirety is CASSSRGRGYAEQFF.

This clone was counted only a few times. The gene names here belong to mouse. The read is 1 residue too short to cover the CDR3 end, so that end is filled in from the germline J gene. This chain connects TRBV20 to TRBJ2-7; TRBD2 agrees at 7 bases. This CDR3 has 11 amino acids. Germline V gives CDR1 GFQATS, CDR2 STVNSAI. V trimming: 3 bases; J trimming: 6 bases; junction bases outside the gene matches: 2. CDR3 bases read: TGTGGTGCTAGCTGGGGGAGTGAACAGTAC. This gives the protein CGASWGSEQY. The complete CDR3 sequence is CGASWGSEQYF.

To note about this clone: Mouse gene names and germline throughout. The read ends 1 residue shy of where the CDR3 ends; the end is completed using the germline J gene. V and J are TRBV26 and TRBJ1-1; D is ambiguous. The germline gives CDR1 KGHPV, CDR2 FQNQEV (reference sequence). V was shortened by 4 bases and J by 0 bases, with 6 bases between the two germline ends. The CDR3 has 13 residues. The CDR3 bases that were read are TGTGCCAGCAGTCCCGGTGCAAACACAGAAGTCTTC. Translation: CASSPGANTEVF. From start to end, the CDR3 is CASSPGANTEVFF.

This clone turned up a few times. Gene names refer to mouse genes. The CDR3 end falls 1 residue outside the read, so it is completed with the germline J gene. V gene TRBV19 combines with J gene TRBJ1-2; TRBD1 aligns across 7 bases. Germline V gives CDR1 FNHDT, CDR2 SITEND (reference sequence). V shed 3 bases, J shed 0 bases, and the junction held 5 bases outside the gene matches. CDR3 length equals 15 residues. The CDR3 spells CASSTIGTANSDYTF. The DNA read from the CDR3 is TGTGCCAGCAGTACAATCGGGACAGCAAACTCCGACTACACC.

A remark on this clone: Gene names are the mouse ones. The CDR3 here is CASGEQHSGNTLYF. The sequenced CDR3 bases are TGTGCCAGCGGTGAGCAACATTCTGGAAATACGCTCTAT. The chain has TRBV13-2 and TRBJ1-3; D not certain. The DNA ends 1 residue before the CDR3 does, and the rest of the CDR3 is filled in from the germline J gene. V lost 2 bases and J lost 0, with 6 bases in between. This CDR3 comprises 14 residues. In germline, CDR1 is NNHNN, CDR2 SYGAGS (reference sequence).

For this clone: Gene labels here are mouse ones. Read coverage stops 1 residue before the CDR3 terminus; the germline J gene supplies the remainder. This chain joins TRBV26 and TRBJ1-1; maybe TRBD1 (6 bases). V gave up 2 bases and J gave up 4 bases, with 11 bases separating them. The CDR3 contains 14 residues. The germline CDR1 and CDR2 sequences are KGHPV and FQNQEV (reference sequence). The CDR3 DNA, read in part, is TGTGCCAGCAGTCTGGTGGGGGCGGCCACAGAAGTCTTC. Translation gives CASSLVGAATEVF. The full CDR3 sequence reads CASSLVGAATEVFF.

About this clone itself: Germline and genes: mouse. The CDR3: CASSYRKTGANSDYTF. The CDR3 DNA, read in part, is TGTGCCAGCAGCTATAGGAAGACAGGGGCAAACTCCGACTACACC. The chain links TRBV4 to TRBJ1-2, with TRBD1 identical over 8 bases. The read finishes 1 residue shy of the CDR3 end, and the germline J gene is used to complete it. Germline V gene sequence: CDR1 LGHDT, CDR2 YNNKQL (reference sequence). The CDR3 consists of 16 residues. The junction had 6 bases not matched to a gene; V was cut back by 3 bases and J by 0 bases.

As to this clone: The gene names given are mouse names. The CDR3 end lies 1 residue beyond the end of the read and is filled in from the germline J gene. The chain has TRBV13-2 and TRBJ2-5, with D unclear. The V end was cut by 1 base, the J end by 0 bases, with 6 bases between. The CDR3 totals 14 residues. Germline V CDR1 and CDR2: NNHNN, SYGAGS (reference sequence). The CDR3 loop is CASGDLVNQDTQYF. The CDR3 DNA, read in part, is TGTGCCAGCGGTGATCTGGTTAACCAAGACACCCAGTAC.

About this clone itself: All gene names here are mouse names. Incomplete CDR3 DNA: TGTGCCAGCAGTCCCGGACAGTATAATTCGCCCCTCTAC. Translating it yields CASSPGQYNSPLY. The CDR3 as a whole reads CASSPGQYNSPLYF. This chain uses TRBV26 with TRBJ1-6; a weak D match, TRBD1 (6 bases). The CDR3 end lies 1 residue beyond the end of the read and is filled in from the germline J gene. TRBJ1-6 is an open reading frame, and its role is uncertain. V lost 4 bases, J lost 4 bases, and 8 bases lay in between. CDR1 and CDR2 from the germline V gene are KGHPV and FQNQEV (reference sequence). This CDR3 region has 14 residues.

Notes on this clone: Gene names are mouse gene names. The read ends 1 residue early relative to the CDR3; the germline J gene fills the gap. The chain employs TRBV13-1 and TRBJ1-2, with TRBD1 as a possible D gene (5 bases). The V end was cut by 3 bases, the J end by 5 bases, with 11 bases between. Germline-derived CDR1 and CDR2 are NSHNY and SYGAGN. The CDR3 spans 13 residues. The sequenced CDR3 bases are TGTGCCAGCAGTGGCAGGGAAAGATCCGACTACACC. Amino acids: CASSGRERSDYT. The entire CDR3 protein is CASSGRERSDYTF.

This clone was counted a few times. Each gene name is a mouse one. The read terminates 1 residue before the CDR3 end, so the remaining end is supplied by the germline J gene. The rearrangement joins TRBV31 to TRBJ1-3; weak D call: TRBD1 (6 bases). V lost 1 base, J lost 0 bases, and 10 bases lay in between. CDR3 length equals 15 residues. CDR1 and CDR2 from the germline V gene are GKSSPN and SITVG. The CDR3 bases that were read are TGTGCCTGGAGTCAGGACAGACTTTCTGGAAATACGCTCTAT. Its protein product is CAWSQDRLSGNTLY. The complete CDR3 reads CAWSQDRLSGNTLYF.

Notes on this clone: The germline and genes are mouse ones. The CDR3 loop reads CASSIGFQDTQYF. The covered CDR3 bases are TGTGCCAGCAGTATAGGCTTCCAAGACACCCAGTAC. The chain uses TRBV19 and TRBJ2-5; D is undetermined. The CDR3 end falls 1 residue outside the read, so it is completed with the germline J gene. V was cut by 0 bases and J by 2 bases, with 4 bases left in between. CDR1 is FNHDT, CDR2 SITEND, per germline (reference sequence). This CDR3 spans 13 amino acids.

For this clone: Genes here carry mouse names. The CDR3 end falls 1 residue outside the read, so it is completed with the germline J gene. V gene TRBV13-2 combines with J gene TRBJ1-6; perhaps TRBD1 as D (5 bases). TRBJ1-6 is recorded as an ORF, its role being uncertain. The ends were cut back, 0 bases at V and 4 bases at J, with 5 bases in the middle. Germline CDR1 is NNHNN and CDR2 is SYGAGS (reference sequence). The CDR3 is 14 residues long. CDR3 bases read: TGTGCCAGCGGTGATGCAGGGTATAATTCGCCCCTCTAC. Its protein is CASGDAGYNSPLY. In full, the CDR3 reads CASGDAGYNSPLYF.